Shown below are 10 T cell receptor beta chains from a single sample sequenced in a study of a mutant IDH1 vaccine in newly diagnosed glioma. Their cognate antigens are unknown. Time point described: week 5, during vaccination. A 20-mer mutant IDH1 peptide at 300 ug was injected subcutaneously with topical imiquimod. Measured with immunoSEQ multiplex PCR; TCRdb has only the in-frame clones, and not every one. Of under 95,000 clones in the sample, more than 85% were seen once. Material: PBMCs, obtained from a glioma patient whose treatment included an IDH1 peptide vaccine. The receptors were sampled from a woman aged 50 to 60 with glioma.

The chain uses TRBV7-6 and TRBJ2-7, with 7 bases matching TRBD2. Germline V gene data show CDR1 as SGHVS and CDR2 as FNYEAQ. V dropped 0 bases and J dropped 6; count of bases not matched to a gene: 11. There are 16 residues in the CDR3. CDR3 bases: TGTGCCAGCAGCTTAGCCCGACCGCGGGGGTTGAGCGAGCAGTACTTC. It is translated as CASSLARPRGLSEQYF.

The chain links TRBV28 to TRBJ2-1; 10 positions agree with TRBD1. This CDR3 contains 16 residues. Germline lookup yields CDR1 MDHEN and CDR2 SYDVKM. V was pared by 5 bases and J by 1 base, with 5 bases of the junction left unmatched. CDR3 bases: TGTGCCAGCAGTCGGTGGACAGGGGGTTCCTACAATGAGCAGTTCTTC. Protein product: CASSRWTGGSYNEQFF.

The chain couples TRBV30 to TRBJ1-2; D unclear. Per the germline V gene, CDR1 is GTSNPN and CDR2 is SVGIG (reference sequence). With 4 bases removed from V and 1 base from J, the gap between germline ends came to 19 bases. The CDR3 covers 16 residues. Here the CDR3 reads CAWISPTGTGNYGYTF. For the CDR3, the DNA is TGTGCCTGGATTTCGCCCACGGGCACTGGTAACTATGGCTACACCTTC. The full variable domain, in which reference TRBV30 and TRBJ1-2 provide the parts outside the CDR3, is SQTIHQWPATLVQPVGSPLSLECTVEGTSNPNLYWYRQAAGRGLQLLFYSVGIGQISSEVPQNLSASRPQDRQFILSSKKLLLSDSGFYLCAWISPTGTGNYGYTFGSGTRLTVV.

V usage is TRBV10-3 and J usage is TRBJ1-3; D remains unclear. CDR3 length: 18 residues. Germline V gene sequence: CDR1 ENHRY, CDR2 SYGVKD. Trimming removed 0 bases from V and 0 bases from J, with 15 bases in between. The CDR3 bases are TGTGCCATCAGTGAGTCCGCCCCTGGGGTGAGCTCTGGAAACACCATATATTTT. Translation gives CAISESAPGVSSGNTIYF.

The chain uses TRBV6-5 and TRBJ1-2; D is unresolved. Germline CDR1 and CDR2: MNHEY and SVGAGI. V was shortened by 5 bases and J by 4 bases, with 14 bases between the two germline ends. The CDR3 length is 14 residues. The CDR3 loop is CASSPPGGSYGYTF. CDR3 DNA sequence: TGTGCCAGCAGTCCCCCGGGTGGGTCCTATGGCTACACCTTC.

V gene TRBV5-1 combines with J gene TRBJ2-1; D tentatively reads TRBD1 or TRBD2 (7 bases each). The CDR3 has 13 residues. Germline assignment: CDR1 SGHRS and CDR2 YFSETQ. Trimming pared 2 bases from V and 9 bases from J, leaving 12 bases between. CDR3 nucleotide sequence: TGCGCCAGCAGCTTCCCCAGGGGGGGTGAGCAGTTCTTC. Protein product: CASSFPRGGEQFF.

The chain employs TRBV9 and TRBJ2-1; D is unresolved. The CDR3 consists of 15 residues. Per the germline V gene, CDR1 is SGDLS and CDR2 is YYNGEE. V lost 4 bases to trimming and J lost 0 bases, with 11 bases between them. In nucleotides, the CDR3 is TGTGCCAGCAGCTCCCAGCGCAGCTCCTACAATGAGCAGTTCTTC. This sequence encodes CASSSQRSSYNEQFF.

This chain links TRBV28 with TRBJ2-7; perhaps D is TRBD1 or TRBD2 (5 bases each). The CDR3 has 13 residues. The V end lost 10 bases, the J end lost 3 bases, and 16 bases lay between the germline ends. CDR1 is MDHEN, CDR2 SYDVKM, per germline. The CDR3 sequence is CATRDVGLYEQYF. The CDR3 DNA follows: TGTGCCACCCGGGACGTCGGACTCTACGAGCAGTACTTC.

CDR3 coding DNA: TGCGCCAGCAGTCCACATCTAGCGGGAGGGTACGAGCAGTACTTC. Residues: CASSPHLAGGYEQYF. The chain employs TRBV10-1 and TRBJ2-7, with 12 bases matching TRBD2. Unmatched junction bases numbered 6, after V lost 5 bases and J lost 4 bases. There are 15 residues in the CDR3. Germline-derived CDR1 and CDR2 are WNHNN and SYGVQD (reference sequence).

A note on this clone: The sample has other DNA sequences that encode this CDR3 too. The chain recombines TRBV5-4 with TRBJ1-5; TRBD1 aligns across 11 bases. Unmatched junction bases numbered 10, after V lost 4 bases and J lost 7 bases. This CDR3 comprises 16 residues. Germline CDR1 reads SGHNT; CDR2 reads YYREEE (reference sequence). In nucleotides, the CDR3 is TGTGCCAGCAGCCTTGGGGGACAGGGGGAGAGGCAGCCCCAGCATTTT. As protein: CASSLGGQGERQPQHF.